One sample yielded the 12 T cell receptor beta chains listed below, sequenced in a study of cytomegalovirus exposure and HLA in healthy donors. The PCR contained 60 Vbeta and 13 Jbeta primers. Profiled with immunoSEQ multiplex PCR; TCRdb holds only in-frame clones, not every one. The sample yields 90,000 to 150,000 clones, around 60% seen once. The source material was PBMCs. The receptors stem from a man aged 40-49 years in good health and CMV-seropositive.

This clone turned up a few times. The chain is built from TRBV11-2 and TRBJ2-2, with a possible D match to TRBD1 (6 bases). Trimming removed 3 bases at V and 9 bases at J, with 17 bases between. Germline V gene data show CDR1 as SGHAT and CDR2 as FQNNGV. The CDR3 is made up of 15 amino acids. The CDR3 loop is CASSFRTVVLRELFF. Written as DNA, the CDR3 is TGTGCCAGCAGCTTTAGGACAGTGGTCCTCCGGGAGCTGTTTTTT.

The chain employs TRBV27 and TRBJ2-7, with D possibly TRBD1 on 6 matching bases. The CDR3 contains 15 residues. Germline V gene data show CDR1 as MNHEY and CDR2 as SMNVEV (reference sequence). Trimming took off 5 bases at V and 2 bases at J, with 16 bases between the two ends. CDR3: CASSLQGRVTYEQYF. The DNA of the CDR3 is TGTGCCAGCAGTCTCCAGGGGCGCGTGACCTACGAGCAGTACTTC.

There are a few counts of this clone. The chain joins TRBV4-1 to TRBJ1-5; D is uncertain. In germline, CDR1 is MGHRA, CDR2 YSYEKL. Trimming shortened V by 0 bases and J by 4 bases, and 13 bases separated the two germline ends. This CDR3 spans 16 amino acids. CDR3 DNA: TGCGCCAGCAGCCAAGATGAGACATTCCCGAATCAGCCCCAGCATTTT. It translates to CASSQDETFPNQPQHF.

This chain links TRBV6-1 with TRBJ2-3, with D tentatively TRBD2 (5 bases). The CDR3 totals 15 residues. The V end was cut by 0 bases, the J end by 3 bases, with 10 bases between. Germline V lookup: CDR1 MNHNS, CDR2 SASEGT. CDR3 protein: CASSEAGVPTDTQYF. The DNA for the CDR3 is TGTGCCAGCAGTGAAGCCGGGGTACCGACAGATACGCAGTATTTT.

The chain uses TRBV18 and TRBJ1-4; 7 bases fit TRBD1. The CDR3 is made up of 15 amino acids. The junction had 1 base not matched to a gene; V was cut back by 1 base and J by 2 bases. Germline assignment: CDR1 KGHSH and CDR2 LQKENI. The CDR3 DNA reads TGTGCCAGCTCACCACTGACAGGGACTAATGAAAAACTGTTTTTT. Its protein product is CASSPLTGTNEKLFF.

This clone turned up a few times. The V and J genes are TRBV6-5 and TRBJ2-1; 7 nucleotides match TRBD2. V shed 6 bases and J 3 bases; nucleotides not matched to a gene: 8. This CDR3 has 15 residues. CDR1 MNHEY and CDR2 SVGAGI come from the germline V gene. The DNA of the CDR3 is TGTGCCAGCAGGCCCTCCGGGACTAACTACAATGAGCAGTTCTTC. Translating it yields CASRPSGTNYNEQFF.

The chain joins TRBV5-1 to TRBJ2-2; the match to TRBD2 covers 14 bases. V was pared by 4 bases and J by 7 bases, with 6 bases of the junction left unmatched. The germline CDR1 and CDR2 sequences are SGHRS and YFSETQ. This CDR3 spans 16 amino acids. This CDR3 reads CASSLGLAGDGGELFF. The CDR3 nucleotides read TGCGCCAGCAGCCTGGGACTAGCGGGAGACGGCGGGGAGCTGTTTTTT.

The chain is built from TRBV27 and TRBJ2-7; the match to TRBD1 covers 7 bases. The CDR3 contains 13 residues. V was pared by 5 bases and J by 5 bases, with 6 bases of the junction left unmatched. Germline V gene lookup returns CDR1 MNHEY and CDR2 SMNVEV (reference sequence). This CDR3 is CASSNRGVHEQYF. The CDR3, as DNA: TGTGCCAGCAGTAACAGGGGTGTCCACGAGCAGTACTTC.

The V and J genes are TRBV11-3 and TRBJ2-1; D might be TRBD1 (6 bases). The ends were cut back, 5 bases at V and 2 bases at J, with 10 bases in the middle. This CDR3 is built from 14 residues. CDR1 and CDR2 (germline): SGHNT, YENEEA. CDR3 loop: CASSPEGAYNEQFF. CDR3 nucleotide sequence: TGTGCCAGCAGCCCCGAGGGGGCCTACAATGAGCAGTTCTTC.

This clone came up once. The genes are TRBV11-2 and TRBJ1-3, with 8 positions matching TRBD1. Germline V gene lookup returns CDR1 SGHAT and CDR2 FQNNGV. The CDR3 contains 17 residues. V was clipped by 0 bases and J by 8 bases; unmatched bases: 12. The CDR3 DNA reads as TGTGCCAGCAGCTTAGATTATCCTCCGGGACAGGCGTACACCATATATTTT. This translates into CASSLDYPPGQAYTIYF.

This clone was observed a handful of times. The V call is TRBV7-9, the J call TRBJ2-1; 15 bases line up with TRBD2. With V trimmed by 5 bases and J by 10 bases, 9 bases remained unmatched. There are 16 residues in the CDR3. CDR1 SEHNR and CDR2 FQNEAQ come from the germline V gene (reference sequence). The CDR3 here is CASSPWTSGGAGEQFF. CDR3 in DNA: TGTGCCAGCAGCCCGTGGACTAGCGGGGGGGCGGGGGAGCAGTTCTTC.

The CDR3 nucleotides are TGTGCCACCCGATTGGACAAGTCTGGAAACACCATATATTTT. Amino acids: CATRLDKSGNTIYF. The rearrangement uses TRBV10-3 and TRBJ1-3; D might be TRBD1 (5 bases). This CDR3 has 14 amino acids. Germline CDR1 and CDR2: ENHRY and SYGVKD. Trimming left V 10 bases short and J 1 base short, with 14 bases between.